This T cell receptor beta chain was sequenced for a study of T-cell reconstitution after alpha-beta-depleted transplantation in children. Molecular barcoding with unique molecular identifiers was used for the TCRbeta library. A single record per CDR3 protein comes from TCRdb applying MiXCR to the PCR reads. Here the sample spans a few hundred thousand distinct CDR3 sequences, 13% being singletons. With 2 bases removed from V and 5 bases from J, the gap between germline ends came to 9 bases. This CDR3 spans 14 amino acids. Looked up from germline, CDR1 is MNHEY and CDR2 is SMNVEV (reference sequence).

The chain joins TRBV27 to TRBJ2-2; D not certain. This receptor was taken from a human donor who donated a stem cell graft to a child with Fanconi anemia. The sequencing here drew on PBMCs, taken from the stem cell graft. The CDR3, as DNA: TGTGCCAGCAGTTTAAGTAGGGAAACCGGGGAGCTGTTTTTT. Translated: CASSLSRETGELFF.